This TCR beta chain was recorded in a study of cytomegalovirus exposure and HLA in healthy donors. PCR was performed using 60 Vbeta and 13 Jbeta primers. The assay was immunoSEQ multiplex PCR, and TCRdb's table has in-frame clones only and misses some. The sample has some 98,000 clones; roughly 76% are singletons. V was trimmed by 5 bases and J by 0 bases, leaving 11 bases between them. This CDR3 is 14 amino acids long. The germline V gene encodes CDR1 SGHRS and CDR2 YFSETQ. Material: PBMCs. This chain connects TRBV5-1 to TRBJ1-1, with D possibly TRBD1 on 5 matching bases. The receptor's source is a human donor in good health. CDR3: CASSIKGLNTEAFF. CDR3 DNA: TGCGCCAGCAGTATAAAGGGGCTGAACACTGAAGCTTTCTTT.